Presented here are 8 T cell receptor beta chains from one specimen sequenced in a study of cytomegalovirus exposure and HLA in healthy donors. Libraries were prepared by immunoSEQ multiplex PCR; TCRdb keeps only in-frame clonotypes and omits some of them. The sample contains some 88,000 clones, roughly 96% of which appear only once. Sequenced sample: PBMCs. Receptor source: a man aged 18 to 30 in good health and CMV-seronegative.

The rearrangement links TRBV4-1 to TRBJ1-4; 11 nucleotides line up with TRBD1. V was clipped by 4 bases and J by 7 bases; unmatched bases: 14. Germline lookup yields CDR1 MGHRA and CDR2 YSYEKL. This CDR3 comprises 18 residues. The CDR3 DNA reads TGCGCCAGCAGCCTTTTAAGGGGACAGGGGGGCGATGGTGAAAAACTGTTTTTT. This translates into CASSLLRGQGGDGEKLFF.

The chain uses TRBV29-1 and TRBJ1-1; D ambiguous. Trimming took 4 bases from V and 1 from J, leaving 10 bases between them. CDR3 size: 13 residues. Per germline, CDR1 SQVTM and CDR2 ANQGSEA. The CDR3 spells CSVGPLGNTEAFF. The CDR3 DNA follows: TGCAGCGTTGGGCCCCTTGGGAACACTGAAGCTTTCTTT.

CDR3 nucleotide sequence: TGTGCCAGCAGCCTAGAATCGGGACTAGCGGCCGTTGAGCAGTACTTC. Protein: CASSLESGLAAVEQYF. J is TRBJ2-7 and V is TRBV7-2, with 11 bases aligning to TRBD2. Germline CDR1 is SGHTA and CDR2 is FQGNSA. With V trimmed by 5 bases and J by 7 bases, 13 bases remained unmatched. This CDR3 is built from 16 residues.

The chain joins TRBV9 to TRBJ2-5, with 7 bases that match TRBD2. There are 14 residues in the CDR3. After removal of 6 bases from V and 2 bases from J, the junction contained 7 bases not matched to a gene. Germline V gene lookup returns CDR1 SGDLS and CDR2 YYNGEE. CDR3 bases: TGTGCCAGCAATCGAGCTAGCGGACAAGAGACCCAGTACTTC. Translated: CASNRASGQETQYF.

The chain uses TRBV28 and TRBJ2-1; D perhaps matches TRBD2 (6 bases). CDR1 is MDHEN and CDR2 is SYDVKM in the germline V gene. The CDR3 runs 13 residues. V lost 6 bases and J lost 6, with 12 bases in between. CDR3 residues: CASSPRLVNEQFF. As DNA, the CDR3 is TGTGCCAGCAGCCCCAGACTAGTCAATGAGCAGTTCTTC. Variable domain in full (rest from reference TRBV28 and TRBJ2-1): DVKVTQSSRYLVKRTGEKVFLECVQDMDHENMFWYRQDPGLGLRLIYFSYDVKMKEKGDIPEGYSVSREKKERFSLILESASTNQTSMYLCASSPRLVNEQFFGPGTRLTVL.

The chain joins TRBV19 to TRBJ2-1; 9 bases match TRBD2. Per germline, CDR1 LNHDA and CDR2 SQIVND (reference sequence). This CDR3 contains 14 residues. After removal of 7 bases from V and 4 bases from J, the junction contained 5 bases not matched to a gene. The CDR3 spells CASKLAGLYNEQFF. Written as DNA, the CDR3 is TGTGCCAGTAAGCTAGCGGGATTATACAATGAGCAGTTCTTC.

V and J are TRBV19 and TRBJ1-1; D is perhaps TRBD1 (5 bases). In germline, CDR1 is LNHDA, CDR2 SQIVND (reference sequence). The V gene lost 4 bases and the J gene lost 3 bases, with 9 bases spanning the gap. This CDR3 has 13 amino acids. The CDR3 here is CASSKLTDTEAFF. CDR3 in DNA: TGTGCCAGTAGTAAGCTGACAGACACTGAAGCTTTCTTT. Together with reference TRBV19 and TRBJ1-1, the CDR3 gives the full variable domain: DGGITQSPKYLFRKEGQNVTLSCEQNLNHDAMYWYRQDPGQGLRLIYYSQIVNDFQKGDIAEGYSVSREKKESFPLTVTSAQKNPTAFYLCASSKLTDTEAFFGQGTRLTVV.

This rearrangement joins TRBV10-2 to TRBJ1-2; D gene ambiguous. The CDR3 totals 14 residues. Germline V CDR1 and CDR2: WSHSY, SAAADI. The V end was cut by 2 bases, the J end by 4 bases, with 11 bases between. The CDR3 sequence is CASSEVDGLYGYTF. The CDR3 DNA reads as TGCGCCAGCAGTGAGGTTGATGGGCTCTATGGCTACACCTTC.